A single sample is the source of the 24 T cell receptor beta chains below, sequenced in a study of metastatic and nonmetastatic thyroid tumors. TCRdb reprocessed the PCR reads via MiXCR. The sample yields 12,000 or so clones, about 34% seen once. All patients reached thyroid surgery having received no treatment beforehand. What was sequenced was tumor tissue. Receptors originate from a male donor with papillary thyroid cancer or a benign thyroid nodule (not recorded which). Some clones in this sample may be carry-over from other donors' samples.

The CDR3 reads CATSDRGGVTDTQYF. DNA for the CDR3: TGTGCCACCAGTGACCGTGGAGGCGTCACAGATACGCAGTATTTT. This chain uses TRBV24-1 with TRBJ2-3, with TRBD2 as a possible D gene (5 bases). The V end was cut by 4 bases, the J end by 2 bases, with 12 bases between. The CDR3 loop spans 15 amino acids. Germline values: CDR1 KGHDR, CDR2 SFDVKD.

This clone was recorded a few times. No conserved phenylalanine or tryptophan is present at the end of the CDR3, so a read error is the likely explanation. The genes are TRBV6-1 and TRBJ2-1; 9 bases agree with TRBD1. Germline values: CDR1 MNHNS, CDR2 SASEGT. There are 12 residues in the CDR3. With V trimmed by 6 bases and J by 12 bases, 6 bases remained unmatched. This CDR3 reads CASRGQGPVQFL. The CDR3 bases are TGTGCCAGCAGAGGACAGGGGCCAGTGCAGTTCTTA.

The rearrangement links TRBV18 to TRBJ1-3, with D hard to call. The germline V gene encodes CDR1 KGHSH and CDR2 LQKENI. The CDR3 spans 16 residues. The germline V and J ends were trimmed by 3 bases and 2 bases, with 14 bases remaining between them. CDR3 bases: TGTGCCAGCTCACCTTCCCCTGCGGGAGCTGGAAACACCATATATTTT. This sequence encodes CASSPSPAGAGNTIYF.

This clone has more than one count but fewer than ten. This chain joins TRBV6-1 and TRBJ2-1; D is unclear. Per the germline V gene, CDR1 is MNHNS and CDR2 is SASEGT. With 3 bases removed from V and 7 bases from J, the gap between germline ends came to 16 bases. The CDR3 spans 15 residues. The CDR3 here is CASSDPIPMGNEQFF. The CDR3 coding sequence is TGTGCCAGCAGTGACCCTATCCCTATGGGGAATGAGCAGTTCTTC.

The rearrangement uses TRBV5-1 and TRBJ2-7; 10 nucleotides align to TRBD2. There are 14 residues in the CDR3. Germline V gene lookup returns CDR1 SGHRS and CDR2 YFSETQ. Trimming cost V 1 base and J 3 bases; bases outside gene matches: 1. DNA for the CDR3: TGCGCCAGCAGCTTGCCTAGCGGGAGCTACGAGCAGTACTTC. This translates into CASSLPSGSYEQYF. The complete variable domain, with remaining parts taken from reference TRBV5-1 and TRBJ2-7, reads KAGVTQTPRYLIKTRGQQVTLSCSPISGHRSVSWYQQTPGQGLQFLFEYFSETQRNKGNFPGRFSGRQFSNSRSEMNVSTLELGDSALYLCASSLPSGSYEQYFGPGTRLTVT.

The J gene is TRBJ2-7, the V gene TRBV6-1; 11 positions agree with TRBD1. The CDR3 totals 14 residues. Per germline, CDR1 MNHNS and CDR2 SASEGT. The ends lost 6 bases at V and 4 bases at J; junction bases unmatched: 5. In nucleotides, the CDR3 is TGTGCCAGCAGCCTAAGGGACAGGGGGTACGAGCAGTACTTC. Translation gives CASSLRDRGYEQYF.

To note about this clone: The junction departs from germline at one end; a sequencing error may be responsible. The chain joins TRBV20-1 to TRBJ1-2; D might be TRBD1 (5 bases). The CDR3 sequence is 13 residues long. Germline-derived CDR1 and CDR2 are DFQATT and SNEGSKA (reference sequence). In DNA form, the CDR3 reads TGCAGTGCTGAGACAGAAAATTTCTATTGCTACACCTTC. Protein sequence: CSAETENFYCYTF.

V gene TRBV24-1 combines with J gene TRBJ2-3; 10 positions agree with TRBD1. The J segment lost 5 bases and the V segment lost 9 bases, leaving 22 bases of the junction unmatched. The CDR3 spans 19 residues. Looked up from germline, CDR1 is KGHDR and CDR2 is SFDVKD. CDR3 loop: CATRDRGVPGLEHIDTQYF. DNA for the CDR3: TGTGCCACCCGGGACAGGGGCGTTCCGGGACTAGAACACATAGATACGCAGTATTTT.

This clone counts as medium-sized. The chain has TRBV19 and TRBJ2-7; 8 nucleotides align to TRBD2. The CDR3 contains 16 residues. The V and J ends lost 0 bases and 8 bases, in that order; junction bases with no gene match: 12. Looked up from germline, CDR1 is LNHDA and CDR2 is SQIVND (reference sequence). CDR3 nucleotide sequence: TGTGCCAGTAGTATAGATCTATCAGCGGGAGTTATTCAGCAGTACTTC. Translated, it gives CASSIDLSAGVIQQYF.

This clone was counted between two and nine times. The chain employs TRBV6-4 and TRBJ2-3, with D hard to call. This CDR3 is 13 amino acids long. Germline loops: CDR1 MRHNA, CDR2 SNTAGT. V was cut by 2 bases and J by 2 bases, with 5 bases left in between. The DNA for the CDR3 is TGTGCCAGCAGTGACGGGATCACAGATACGCAGTATTTT. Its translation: CASSDGITDTQYF.

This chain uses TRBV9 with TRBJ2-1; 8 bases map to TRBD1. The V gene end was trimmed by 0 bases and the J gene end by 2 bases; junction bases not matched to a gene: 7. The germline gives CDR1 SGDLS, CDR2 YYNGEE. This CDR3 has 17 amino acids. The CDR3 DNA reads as TGTGCCAGCAGCGTAGGGGTCGGCAGGGGGCCCTACAATGAGCAGTTCTTC. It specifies CASSVGVGRGPYNEQFF.

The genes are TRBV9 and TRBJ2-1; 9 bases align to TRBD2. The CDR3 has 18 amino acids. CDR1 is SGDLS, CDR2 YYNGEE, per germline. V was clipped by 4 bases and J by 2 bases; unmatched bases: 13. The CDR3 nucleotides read TGTGCCAGCAGCCCTCCCCCCCATAGCGGGAGAGCCTACAATGAGCAGTTCTTC. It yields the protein CASSPPPHSGRAYNEQFF.

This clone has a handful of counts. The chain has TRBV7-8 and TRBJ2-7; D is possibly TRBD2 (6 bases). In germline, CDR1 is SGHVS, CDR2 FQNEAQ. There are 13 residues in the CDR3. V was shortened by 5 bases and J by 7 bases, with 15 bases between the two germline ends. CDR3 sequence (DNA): TGTGCCAGCAGCATTACTTGGGCGGGGGAGCAGTACTTC. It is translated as CASSITWAGEQYF.

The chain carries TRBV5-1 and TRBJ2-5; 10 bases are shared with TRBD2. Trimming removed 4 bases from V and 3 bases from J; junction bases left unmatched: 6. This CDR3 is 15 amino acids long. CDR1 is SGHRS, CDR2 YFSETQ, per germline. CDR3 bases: TGCGCCAGCAGCCGTAGCGGGGGGCCCGAAGAGACCCAGTACTTC. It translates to CASSRSGGPEETQYF.

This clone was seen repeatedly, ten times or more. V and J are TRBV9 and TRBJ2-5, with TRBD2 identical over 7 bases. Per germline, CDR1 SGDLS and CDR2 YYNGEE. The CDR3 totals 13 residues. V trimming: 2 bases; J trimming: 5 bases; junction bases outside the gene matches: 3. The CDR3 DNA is TGTGCCAGCAGCGTTAGCGGGTTTGAGACCCAGTACTTC. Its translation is CASSVSGFETQYF.

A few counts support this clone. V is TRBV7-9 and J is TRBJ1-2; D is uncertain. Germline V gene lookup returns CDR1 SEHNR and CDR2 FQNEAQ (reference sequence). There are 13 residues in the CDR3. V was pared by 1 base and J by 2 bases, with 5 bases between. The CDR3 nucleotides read TGTGCCAGCAGCTTAGGACTAAACTATGGCTACACCTTC. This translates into CASSLGLNYGYTF.

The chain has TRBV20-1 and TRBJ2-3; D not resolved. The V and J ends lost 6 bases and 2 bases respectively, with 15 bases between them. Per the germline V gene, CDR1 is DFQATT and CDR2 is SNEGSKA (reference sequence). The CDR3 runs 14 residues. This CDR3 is CSARRAAYTDTQYF. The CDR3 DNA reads TGCAGTGCCCGCCGGGCGGCGTACACAGATACGCAGTATTTT.

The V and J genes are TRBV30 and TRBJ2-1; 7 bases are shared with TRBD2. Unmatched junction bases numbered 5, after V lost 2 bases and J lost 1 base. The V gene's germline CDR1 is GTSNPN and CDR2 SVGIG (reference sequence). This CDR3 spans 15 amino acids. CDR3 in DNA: TGTGCCTGGAGTAGACTAGCCCTGTCCTACAATGAGCAGTTCTTC. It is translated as CAWSRLALSYNEQFF.

CDR3 region: CASRYAGGNYGYTF. CDR3 DNA sequence: TGTGCCAGCAGGTACGCAGGGGGCAACTATGGCTACACCTTC. The chain couples TRBV12-3 or TRBV12-4 to TRBJ1-2, with TRBD1 matching over 8 bases. Trimming took 6 bases from V and 2 from J; bases not matched to a gene: 5. This CDR3 has 14 amino acids.

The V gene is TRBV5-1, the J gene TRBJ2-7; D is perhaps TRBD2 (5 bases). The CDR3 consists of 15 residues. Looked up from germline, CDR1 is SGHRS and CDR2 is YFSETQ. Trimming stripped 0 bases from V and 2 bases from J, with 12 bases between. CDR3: CASSLAPSKPYEQYF. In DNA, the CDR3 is TGCGCCAGCAGCTTGGCCCCTAGCAAACCCTACGAGCAGTACTTC.

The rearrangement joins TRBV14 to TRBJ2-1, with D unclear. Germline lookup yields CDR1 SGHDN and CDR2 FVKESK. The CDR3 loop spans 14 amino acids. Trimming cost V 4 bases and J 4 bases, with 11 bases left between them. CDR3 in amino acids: CASSPPDMYNEQFF. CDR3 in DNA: TGTGCCAGCAGCCCCCCAGATATGTACAATGAGCAGTTCTTC.

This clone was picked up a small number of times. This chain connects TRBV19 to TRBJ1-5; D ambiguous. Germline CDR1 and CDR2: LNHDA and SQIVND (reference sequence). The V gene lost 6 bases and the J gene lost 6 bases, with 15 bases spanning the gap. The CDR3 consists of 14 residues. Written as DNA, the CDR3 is TGTGCCAGTAGCATGTGGAGTTTCAGTCAGCCCCAGCATTTT. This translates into CASSMWSFSQPQHF.

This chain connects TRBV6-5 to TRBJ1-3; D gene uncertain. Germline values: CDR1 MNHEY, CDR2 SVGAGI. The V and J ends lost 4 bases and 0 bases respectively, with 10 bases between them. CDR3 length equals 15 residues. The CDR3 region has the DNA TGTGCCAGCAGTTCTACGGGTCTCTCTGGAAACACCATATATTTT. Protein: CASSSTGLSGNTIYF.

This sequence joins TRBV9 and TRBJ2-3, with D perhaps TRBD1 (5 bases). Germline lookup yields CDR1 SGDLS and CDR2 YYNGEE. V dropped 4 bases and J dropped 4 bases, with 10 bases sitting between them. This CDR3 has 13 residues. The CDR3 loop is CASSPDTPDTQYF. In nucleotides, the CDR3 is TGTGCCAGCAGCCCGGACACGCCAGATACGCAGTATTTT. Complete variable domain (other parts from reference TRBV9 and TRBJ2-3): DSGVTQTPKHLITATGQRVTLRCSPRSGDLSVYWYQQSLDQGLQFLIQYYNGEERAKGNILERFSAQQFPDLHSELNLSSLELGDSALYFCASSPDTPDTQYFGPGTRLTVL.